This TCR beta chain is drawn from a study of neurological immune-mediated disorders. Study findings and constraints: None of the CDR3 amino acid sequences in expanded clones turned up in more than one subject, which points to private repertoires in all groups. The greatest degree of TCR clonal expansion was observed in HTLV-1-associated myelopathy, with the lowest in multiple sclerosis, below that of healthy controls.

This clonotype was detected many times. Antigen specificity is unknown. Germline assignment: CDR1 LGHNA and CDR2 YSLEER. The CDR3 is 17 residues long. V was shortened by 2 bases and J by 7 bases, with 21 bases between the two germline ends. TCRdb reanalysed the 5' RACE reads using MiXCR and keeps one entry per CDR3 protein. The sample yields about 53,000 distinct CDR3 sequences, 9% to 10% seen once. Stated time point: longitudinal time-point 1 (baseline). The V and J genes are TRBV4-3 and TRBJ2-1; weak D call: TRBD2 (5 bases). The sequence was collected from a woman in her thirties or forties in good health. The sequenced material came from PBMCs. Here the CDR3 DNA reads TGCGCCAGCAGCCAATCCGCAGTGGGCGGGTCAAAGAATGAGCAGTTCTTC. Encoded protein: CASSQSAVGGSKNEQFF.